This TCR beta chain was found in a study of control samples from healthy donors and cancer patients. Profiled with immunoSEQ multiplex PCR; TCRdb holds only in-frame clones, not every one. The sample has roughly 370,000 clones, 80% to 95% seen once. Looked up from germline, CDR1 is MGHRA and CDR2 is YSYEKL. The V and J ends lost 3 bases and 2 bases respectively, with 11 bases between them. This CDR3 comprises 14 residues. The receptor comes from a man in his forties or fifties with head and neck cancer. The chain combines TRBV4-1 with TRBJ2-7; tentative D call: TRBD1 (6 bases). Sequenced input: PBMCs. CDR3 coding DNA: TGCGCCAGCAGCCACAGGACAGCCACCTACGAGCAGTACTTC. This codes for CASSHRTATYEQYF.